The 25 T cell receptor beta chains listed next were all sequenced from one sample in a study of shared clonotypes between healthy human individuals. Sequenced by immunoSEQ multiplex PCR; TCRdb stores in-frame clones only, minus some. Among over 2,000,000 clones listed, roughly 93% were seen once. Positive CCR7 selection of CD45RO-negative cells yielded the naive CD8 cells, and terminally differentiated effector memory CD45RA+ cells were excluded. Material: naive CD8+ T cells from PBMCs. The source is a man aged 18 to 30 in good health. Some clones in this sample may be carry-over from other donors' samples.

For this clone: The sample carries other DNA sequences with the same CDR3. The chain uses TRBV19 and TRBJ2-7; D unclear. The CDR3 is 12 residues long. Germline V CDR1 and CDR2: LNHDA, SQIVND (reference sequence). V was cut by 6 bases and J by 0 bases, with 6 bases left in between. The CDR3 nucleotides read TGTGCCAGTAGGGGCGGCTCCTACGAGCAGTACTTC. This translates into CASRGGSYEQYF. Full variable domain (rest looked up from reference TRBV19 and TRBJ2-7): DGGITQSPKYLFRKEGQNVTLSCEQNLNHDAMYWYRQDPGQGLRLIYYSQIVNDFQKGDIAEGYSVSREKKESFPLTVTSAQKNPTAFYLCASRGGSYEQYFGPGTRLTVT.

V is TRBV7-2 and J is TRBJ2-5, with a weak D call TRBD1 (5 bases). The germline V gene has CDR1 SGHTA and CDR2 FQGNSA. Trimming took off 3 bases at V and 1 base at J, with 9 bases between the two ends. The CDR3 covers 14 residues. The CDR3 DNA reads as TGTGCCAGCAGCTTCCAGACAGCCCAAGAGACCCAGTACTTC. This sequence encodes CASSFQTAQETQYF.

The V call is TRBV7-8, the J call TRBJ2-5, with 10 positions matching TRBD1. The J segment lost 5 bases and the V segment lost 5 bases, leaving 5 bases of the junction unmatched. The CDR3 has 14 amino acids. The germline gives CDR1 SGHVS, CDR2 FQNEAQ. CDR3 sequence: CASSLTGGYETQYF. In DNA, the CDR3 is TGTGCCAGCAGCCTGACAGGGGGCTATGAGACCCAGTACTTC.

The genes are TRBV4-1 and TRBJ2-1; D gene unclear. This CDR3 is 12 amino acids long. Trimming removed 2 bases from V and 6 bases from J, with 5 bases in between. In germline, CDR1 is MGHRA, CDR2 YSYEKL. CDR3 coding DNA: TGCGCCAGCAGCCAATCTCTCAATGAGCAGTTCTTC. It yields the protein CASSQSLNEQFF.

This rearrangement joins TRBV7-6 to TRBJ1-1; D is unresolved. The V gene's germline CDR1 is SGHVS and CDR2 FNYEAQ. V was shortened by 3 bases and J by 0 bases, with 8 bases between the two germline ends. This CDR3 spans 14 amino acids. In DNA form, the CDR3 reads TGTGCCAGCAGCTTGAGGGCAATGAACACTGAAGCTTTCTTT. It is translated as CASSLRAMNTEAFF.

The CDR3 DNA is TGTGCCAGCAGTGAACGGAGGGCGACACCCTACGAGCAGTACTTC. Translating it yields CASSERRATPYEQYF. This chain uses TRBV25-1 with TRBJ2-5; D might be TRBD2 (6 bases). The DNA end lines up better with TRBJ2-7; the J call may be wrong. Germline CDR1 is MGHDK and CDR2 is SYGVNS. The CDR3 contains 15 residues.

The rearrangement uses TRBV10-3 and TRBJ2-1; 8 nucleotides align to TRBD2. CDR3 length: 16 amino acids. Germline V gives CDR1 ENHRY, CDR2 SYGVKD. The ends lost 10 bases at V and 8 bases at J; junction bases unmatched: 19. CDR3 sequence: CATAVGNSGITYEQFF. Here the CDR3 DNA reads TGTGCCACTGCTGTTGGAAATAGCGGGATAACGTATGAGCAGTTCTTC.

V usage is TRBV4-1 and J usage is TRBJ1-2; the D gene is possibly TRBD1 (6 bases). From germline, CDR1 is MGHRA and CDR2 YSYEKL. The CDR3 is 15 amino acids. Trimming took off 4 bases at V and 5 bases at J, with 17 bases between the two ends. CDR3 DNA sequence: TGCGCCAGCAGCCCTAATGAGGGGGTCCTTTATGGCTACACCTTC. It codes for CASSPNEGVLYGYTF.

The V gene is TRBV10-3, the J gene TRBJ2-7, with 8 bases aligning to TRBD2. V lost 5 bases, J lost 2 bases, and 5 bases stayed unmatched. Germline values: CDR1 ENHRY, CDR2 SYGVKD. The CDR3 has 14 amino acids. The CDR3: CAISTGTRTYEQYF. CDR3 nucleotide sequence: TGTGCCATCAGTACCGGGACTAGAACCTACGAGCAGTACTTC.

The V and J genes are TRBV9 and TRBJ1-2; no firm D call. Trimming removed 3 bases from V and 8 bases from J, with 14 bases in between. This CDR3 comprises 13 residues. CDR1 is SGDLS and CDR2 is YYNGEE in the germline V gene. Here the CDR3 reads CASSAGELWGYTF. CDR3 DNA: TGTGCCAGCAGCGCCGGAGAGCTTTGGGGCTACACCTTC. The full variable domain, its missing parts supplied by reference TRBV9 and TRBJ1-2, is DSGVTQTPKHLITATGQRVTLRCSPRSGDLSVYWYQQSLDQGLQFLIQYYNGEERAKGNILERFSAQQFPDLHSELNLSSLELGDSALYFCASSAGELWGYTFGSGTRLTVV.

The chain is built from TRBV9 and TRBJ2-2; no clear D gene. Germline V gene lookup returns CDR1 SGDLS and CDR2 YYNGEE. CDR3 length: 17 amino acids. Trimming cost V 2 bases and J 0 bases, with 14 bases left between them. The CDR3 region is CASSVPLAHANTGELFF. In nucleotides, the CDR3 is TGTGCCAGCAGCGTCCCTCTCGCGCACGCGAACACCGGGGAGCTGTTTTTT. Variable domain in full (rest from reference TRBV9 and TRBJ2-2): DSGVTQTPKHLITATGQRVTLRCSPRSGDLSVYWYQQSLDQGLQFLIQYYNGEERAKGNILERFSAQQFPDLHSELNLSSLELGDSALYFCASSVPLAHANTGELFFGEGSRLTVL.

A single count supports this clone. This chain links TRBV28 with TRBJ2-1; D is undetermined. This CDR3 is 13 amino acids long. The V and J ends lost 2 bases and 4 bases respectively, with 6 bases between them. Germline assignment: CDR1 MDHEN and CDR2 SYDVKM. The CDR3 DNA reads TGTGCCAGCAGTTTAGTCCGTTACAATGAGCAGTTCTTC. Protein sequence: CASSLVRYNEQFF.

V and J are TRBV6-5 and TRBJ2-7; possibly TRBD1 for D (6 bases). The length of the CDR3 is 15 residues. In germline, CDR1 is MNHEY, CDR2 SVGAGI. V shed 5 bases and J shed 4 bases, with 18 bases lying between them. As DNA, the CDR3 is TGTGCCAGCAGTGGGACACCTTATCCGGGATACGAGCAGTACTTC. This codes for CASSGTPYPGYEQYF.

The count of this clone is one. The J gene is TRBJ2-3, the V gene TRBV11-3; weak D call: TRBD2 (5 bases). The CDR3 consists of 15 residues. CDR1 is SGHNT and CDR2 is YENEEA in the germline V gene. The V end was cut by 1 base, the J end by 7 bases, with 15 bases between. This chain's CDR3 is CASSLGAWEFNTQYF. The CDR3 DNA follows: TGTGCCAGCAGCTTAGGCGCGTGGGAGTTCAATACGCAGTATTTT.

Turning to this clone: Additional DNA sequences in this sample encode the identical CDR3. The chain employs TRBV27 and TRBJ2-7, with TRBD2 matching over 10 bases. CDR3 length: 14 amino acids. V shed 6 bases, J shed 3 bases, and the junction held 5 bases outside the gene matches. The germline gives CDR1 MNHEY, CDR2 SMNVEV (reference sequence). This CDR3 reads CASRSGTSVYEQYF. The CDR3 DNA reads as TGTGCCAGCAGGTCGGGGACTAGCGTCTACGAGCAGTACTTC.

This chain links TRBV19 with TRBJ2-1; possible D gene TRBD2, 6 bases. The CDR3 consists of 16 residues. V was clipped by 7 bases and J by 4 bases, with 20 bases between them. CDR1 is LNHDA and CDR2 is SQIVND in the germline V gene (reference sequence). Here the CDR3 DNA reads TGTGCCAGTAATCCTGCCGGGGTAGCGGCATACAATGAGCAGTTCTTC. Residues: CASNPAGVAAYNEQFF. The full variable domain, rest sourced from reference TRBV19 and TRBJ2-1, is DGGITQSPKYLFRKEGQNVTLSCEQNLNHDAMYWYRQDPGQGLRLIYYSQIVNDFQKGDIAEGYSVSREKKESFPLTVTSAQKNPTAFYLCASNPAGVAAYNEQFFGPGTRLTVL.

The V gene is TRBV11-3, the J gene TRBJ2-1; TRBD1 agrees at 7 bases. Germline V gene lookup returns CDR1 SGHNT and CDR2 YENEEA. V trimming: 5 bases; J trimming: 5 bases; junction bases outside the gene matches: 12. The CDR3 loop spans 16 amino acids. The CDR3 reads CASSEAGTATNNEQFF. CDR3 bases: TGTGCCAGCAGCGAAGCCGGGACAGCTACAAACAATGAGCAGTTCTTC.

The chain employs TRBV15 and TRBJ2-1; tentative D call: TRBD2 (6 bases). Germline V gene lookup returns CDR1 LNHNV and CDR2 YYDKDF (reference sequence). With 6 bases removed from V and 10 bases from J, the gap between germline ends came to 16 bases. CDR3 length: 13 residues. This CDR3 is CATRDYPVSEQFF. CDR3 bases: TGTGCCACCAGGGACTACCCGGTGAGCGAGCAGTTCTTC. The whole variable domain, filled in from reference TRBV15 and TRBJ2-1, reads DAMVIQNPRYQVTQFGKPVTLSCSQTLNHNVMYWYQQKSSQAPKLLFHYYDKDFNNEADTPDNFQSRRPNTSFCFLDIRSPGLGDTAMYLCATRDYPVSEQFFGPGTRLTVL.

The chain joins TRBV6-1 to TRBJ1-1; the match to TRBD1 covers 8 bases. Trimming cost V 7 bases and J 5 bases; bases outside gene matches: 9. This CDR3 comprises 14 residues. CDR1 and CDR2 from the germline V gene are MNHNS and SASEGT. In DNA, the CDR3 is TGTGCCAGCAACCGACAGGGGTGGGTGACTGAAGCTTTCTTT. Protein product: CASNRQGWVTEAFF.

In DNA, the CDR3 is TGTGCCAGCAGACTCCTCGGGACAGCACAAGAGACCCAGTACTTC. Amino acid sequence: CASRLLGTAQETQYF. V gene TRBV7-8 combines with J gene TRBJ2-5; 7 bases are a match to TRBD1. The V gene's germline CDR1 is SGHVS and CDR2 FQNEAQ. The CDR3 has 15 amino acids. Unmatched junction bases numbered 9, after V lost 6 bases and J lost 2 bases.

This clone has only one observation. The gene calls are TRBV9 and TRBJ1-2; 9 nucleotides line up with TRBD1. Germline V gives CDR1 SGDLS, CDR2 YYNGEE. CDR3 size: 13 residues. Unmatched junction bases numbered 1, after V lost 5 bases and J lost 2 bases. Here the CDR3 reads CASRGTGNYGYTF. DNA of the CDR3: TGTGCCAGCAGGGGGACAGGGAACTATGGCTACACCTTC.

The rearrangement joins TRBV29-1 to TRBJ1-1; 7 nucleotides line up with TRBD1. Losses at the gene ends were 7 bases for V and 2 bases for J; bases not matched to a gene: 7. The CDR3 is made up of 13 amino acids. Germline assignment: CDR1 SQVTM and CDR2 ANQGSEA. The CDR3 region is CSASGQANTEAFF. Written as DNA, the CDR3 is TGCAGCGCAAGCGGACAGGCCAACACTGAAGCTTTCTTT.

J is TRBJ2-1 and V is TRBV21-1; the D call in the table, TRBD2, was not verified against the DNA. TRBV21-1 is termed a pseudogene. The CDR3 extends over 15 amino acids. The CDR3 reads CASSRSSGGYNEQFF. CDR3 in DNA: TGTGCCAGCAGCAGGTCTAGCGGGGGGTACAATGAGCAGTTCTTC.

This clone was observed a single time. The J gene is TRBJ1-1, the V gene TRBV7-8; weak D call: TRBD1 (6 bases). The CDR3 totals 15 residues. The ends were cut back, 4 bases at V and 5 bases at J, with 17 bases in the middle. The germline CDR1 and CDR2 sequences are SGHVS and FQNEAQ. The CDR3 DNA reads TGTGCCAGCAGCTCTAGAAACAAGAGGGGGACTGAAGCTTTCTTT. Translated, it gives CASSSRNKRGTEAFF.

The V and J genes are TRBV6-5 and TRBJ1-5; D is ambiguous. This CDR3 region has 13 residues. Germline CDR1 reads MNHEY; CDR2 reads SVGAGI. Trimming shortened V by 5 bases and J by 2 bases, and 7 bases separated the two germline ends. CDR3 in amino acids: CASSEARNQPQHF. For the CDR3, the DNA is TGTGCCAGCAGTGAAGCGCGCAATCAGCCCCAGCATTTT.